These T cell receptor beta chains were read from a single sample in a study of OX40 agonist ivuxolimab in advanced cancers. Clones were sequenced by immunoSEQ multiplex PCR, and TCRdb holds only the in-frame ones, with some missing. Of 80,000 to 95,000 clones listed, 65% to 90% are singletons. Sequenced here: CD4+ or CD8+ T cells sorted from blood, sampled in a trial of the OX40 agonist ivuxolimab. These receptors came from an adult with an advanced solid tumor such as melanoma, head and neck, liver or kidney cancer. The CDR3 runs from the conserved cysteine through the conserved F or W. The order of the fields is CDR3 DNA, CDR3 protein, V gene, clone size, J gene, D gene. A D gene is named only where the DNA matches it firmly. Clone size is stated in some rows and not others, as once, few, many or a class when expanded.

CDR3 DNA: TGTGCCAGCAATTGGGCCAGACAGGGGGTACCCTACGAGCAGTACTTC; CDR3 protein: CASNWARQGVPYEQYF; V gene: TRBV28; clone size: -; J gene: TRBJ2-7; D gene: TRBD1
CDR3 DNA: TGTGCCAGTAGTTACTACGGAGGCTATGGCTACACCTTC; CDR3 protein: CASSYYGGYGYTF; V gene: TRBV19; clone size: -; J gene: TRBJ1-2; D gene: -
CDR3 DNA: TGTGCCAGCAGCCCCGACAGTCCCGGCGGCTACACCTTC; CDR3 protein: CASSPDSPGGYTF; V gene: TRBV7-2; clone size: -; J gene: TRBJ1-2; D gene: -
CDR3 DNA: TGCAGCGTTGAAATTATGCGTCATAGGGAGACCCAGTACTTC; CDR3 protein: CSVEIMRHRETQYF; V gene: TRBV29-1; clone size: -; J gene: TRBJ2-5; D gene: -
CDR3 DNA: TGCGCCAGCAGCCCGCCCGACAGGGGGCTTGGAGATACGCAGTATTTT; CDR3 protein: CASSPPDRGLGDTQYF; V gene: TRBV5-1; clone size: once; J gene: TRBJ2-3; D gene: TRBD1
CDR3 DNA: TGTGCCAGCAGTGAGGGGGGTGGGACAGGGGTCGGCTACACCTTC; CDR3 protein: CASSEGGGTGVGYTF; V gene: TRBV28; clone size: -; J gene: TRBJ1-2; D gene: TRBD1
CDR3 DNA: TGTGCCAGCACGAACTCAGGGGACGGGAGTAACTATGGCTACACCTTC; CDR3 protein: CASTNSGDGSNYGYTF; V gene: TRBV28; clone size: medium-sized; J gene: TRBJ1-2; D gene: -
CDR3 DNA: TGTGCCAGCAGCGAGACTAGCGGGGGGTCTGTCGGGGAGCTGTTTTTT; CDR3 protein: CASSETSGGSVGELFF; V gene: TRBV9; clone size: -; J gene: TRBJ2-2; D gene: TRBD2
CDR3 DNA: TGTGCCAGCTCACCGGAGAGGTACAATGAGCAGTTCTTC; CDR3 protein: CASSPERYNEQFF; V gene: TRBV18; clone size: -; J gene: TRBJ2-1; D gene: -
CDR3 DNA: TGTGCCAGCAGTTTAAGGGACGGCTCCTACACCTTC; CDR3 protein: CASSLRDGSYTF; V gene: TRBV6-5; clone size: -; J gene: TRBJ1-2; D gene: -
CDR3 DNA: TGCGCCAGCAGCCACCCGACAGGGGCGAACACTGAAGCTTTCTTT; CDR3 protein: CASSHPTGANTEAFF; V gene: TRBV4-1; clone size: -; J gene: TRBJ1-1; D gene: TRBD1
CDR3 DNA: TGCAGTGCTAGATTGGTAGATACGCAGTATTTT; CDR3 protein: CSARLVDTQYF; V gene: TRBV20-1; clone size: -; J gene: TRBJ2-3; D gene: -
CDR3 DNA: TGTGCCTGGAGTGTAAAGGGTCCCACTGAAGCTTTCTTT; CDR3 protein: CAWSVKGPTEAFF; V gene: TRBV30; clone size: -; J gene: TRBJ1-1; D gene: -
CDR3 DNA: TGCGCCAGCAGCTCGAGGGACTCCTCCTACGAGCAGTACTTC; CDR3 protein: CASSSRDSSYEQYF; V gene: TRBV5-1; clone size: -; J gene: TRBJ2-7; D gene: -
CDR3 DNA: TGTGCCATCACAACAAAGCGGGGATACTACAATGAGCAGTTCTTC; CDR3 protein: CAITTKRGYYNEQFF; V gene: TRBV7-6; clone size: -; J gene: TRBJ2-1; D gene: TRBD2
CDR3 DNA: TGTGCCATCAGTGGAGGGGGGGCGCTTAATTCACCCCTCCACTTT; CDR3 protein: CAISGGGALNSPLHF; V gene: TRBV10-3; clone size: once; J gene: TRBJ1-6; D gene: -
CDR3 DNA: TGCAGTGCTAGCCCAGGGGACAAACAGTACTTC; CDR3 protein: CSASPGDKQYF; V gene: TRBV20-1; clone size: -; J gene: TRBJ2-7; D gene: -
CDR3 DNA: TGTGCCATCAGTGAGGCGGGGGGGCCTCGGGCTGACAATGAGCAGTTCTTC; CDR3 protein: CAISEAGGPRADNEQFF; V gene: TRBV10-3; clone size: -; J gene: TRBJ2-1; D gene: TRBD2
CDR3 DNA: TGCGCCAGCAGCTCGGCTACGACTAGCGGGGGTGGGGAGACCCAGTACTTC; CDR3 protein: CASSSATTSGGGETQYF; V gene: TRBV5-1; clone size: -; J gene: TRBJ2-5; D gene: TRBD2
CDR3 DNA: TGTGCCAGCAGTACCAATAGATATGGCTACACCTTC; CDR3 protein: CASSTNRYGYTF; V gene: TRBV6-1; clone size: -; J gene: TRBJ1-2; D gene: -
CDR3 DNA: TGTGCCAGCAGAGACCAGGGACTCTCTGGAAACACCATATATTTT; CDR3 protein: CASRDQGLSGNTIYF; V gene: TRBV6-5; clone size: -; J gene: TRBJ1-3; D gene: -
CDR3 DNA: TGTGCCAGCAGCTTAGACTTCACTAGGGAGCAGTTCTTC; CDR3 protein: CASSLDFTREQFF; V gene: TRBV7-3; clone size: -; J gene: TRBJ2-1; D gene: -
CDR3 DNA: TGTGCCAGCTCACGATTAAAGGGACAGGGGGCTTACGAGCAGTACTTC; CDR3 protein: CASSRLKGQGAYEQYF; V gene: TRBV18; clone size: -; J gene: TRBJ2-7; D gene: TRBD1
CDR3 DNA: TGTGCCAGTAGTATCGGGGCGCCTAGGGAGCAGTTCTTC; CDR3 protein: CASSIGAPREQFF; V gene: TRBV19; clone size: -; J gene: TRBJ2-1; D gene: -
CDR3 DNA: TGCGCCAGCAGCTTTAGCGGGGGGGCCTACAATGAGCAGTTCTTC; CDR3 protein: CASSFSGGAYNEQFF; V gene: TRBV5-1; clone size: -; J gene: TRBJ2-1; D gene: TRBD2
CDR3 DNA: TGTGCCAGCAGCTTAGCCCGGGACAGGGTTTCCGACGCAAACACTGAAGCTTTCTTT; CDR3 protein: CASSLARDRVSDANTEAFF; V gene: TRBV7-8; clone size: -; J gene: TRBJ1-1; D gene: TRBD1
CDR3 DNA: TGTGCCACCCGGGAGGGGAGCTCCTATAATTCACCCCTCCACTTT; CDR3 protein: CATREGSSYNSPLHF; V gene: TRBV15; clone size: -; J gene: TRBJ1-6; D gene: -
CDR3 DNA: TGTGCCAGTAGTCCGTGGGGGGGCCTAATGAACACTGAAGCTTTCTTT; CDR3 protein: CASSPWGGLMNTEAFF; V gene: TRBV19; clone size: once; J gene: TRBJ1-1; D gene: -
CDR3 DNA: TGTGCCTGGAGGGCCATACAGGGAATTCCCCTTTCTTTC; CDR3 protein: CAWRAIQGIPLSF; V gene: TRBV30; clone size: -; J gene: TRBJ2-3; D gene: -
CDR3 DNA: TGTGCCTGGAGTGTACTTAGGACAGGGAGGAACACTGAAGCTTTCTTT; CDR3 protein: CAWSVLRTGRNTEAFF; V gene: TRBV30; clone size: -; J gene: TRBJ1-1; D gene: TRBD1
CDR3 DNA: TGTGCCAGTACCACCTGGGTCAGGGAAGCTTGGACTGAAGCTTTCTTT; CDR3 protein: CASTTWVREAWTEAFF; V gene: TRBV19; clone size: -; J gene: TRBJ1-1; D gene: -
CDR3 DNA: TGTGCCAGCAGGACTAGCTTTACCTACAATGAGCAGTTCTTC; CDR3 protein: CASRTSFTYNEQFF; V gene: TRBV6-5; clone size: -; J gene: TRBJ2-1; D gene: TRBD2
CDR3 DNA: TGTGCCAGTAGGGACAGGGGGATGGGCGCCTACGAGCAGTACTTC; CDR3 protein: CASRDRGMGAYEQYF; V gene: TRBV19; clone size: -; J gene: TRBJ2-7; D gene: TRBD1
CDR3 DNA: TGCGCCAGCAGCGGGGGGAACAGGCGACCTAATGAAAAACTGTTTTTT; CDR3 protein: CASSGGNRRPNEKLFF; V gene: TRBV5-1; clone size: -; J gene: TRBJ1-4; D gene: -
CDR3 DNA: TGTGCCAGCAGTCGCTTGGGGTACGGATCTAACAGACTCACCGGGGAGCTGTTTTTT; CDR3 protein: CASSRLGYGSNRLTGELFF; V gene: TRBV5-6; clone size: -; J gene: TRBJ2-2; D gene: -
CDR3 DNA: TGTGCCAGCAGTGGACAGGGCAATAATTCACCCCTCCACTTT; CDR3 protein: CASSGQGNNSPLHF; V gene: TRBV2; clone size: -; J gene: TRBJ1-6; D gene: TRBD1
CDR3 DNA: TGTGCCAGCAGCTTTGACAGGGAAGAGACCCAGTACTTC; CDR3 protein: CASSFDREETQYF; V gene: TRBV5-4; clone size: -; J gene: TRBJ2-5; D gene: TRBD1
CDR3 DNA: TGCAGCGTAAACCACGGAACTAACTATGGCTACACCTTC; CDR3 protein: CSVNHGTNYGYTF; V gene: TRBV29-1; clone size: few; J gene: TRBJ1-2; D gene: -
CDR3 DNA: TGTGCCAGCAGAATGGGCTCCGGGGAGCTGTTTTTT; CDR3 protein: CASRMGSGELFF; V gene: TRBV2; clone size: -; J gene: TRBJ2-2; D gene: -
CDR3 DNA: TGTGCCTGGAGTGTACGGGACAGCGATAATTCACCCCTCCACTTT; CDR3 protein: CAWSVRDSDNSPLHF; V gene: TRBV30; clone size: -; J gene: TRBJ1-6; D gene: TRBD1
CDR3 DNA: TGCGCCAGCAGCTTGGTACTGATTAGCGGGGGTGATACGCAGTATTTT; CDR3 protein: CASSLVLISGGDTQYF; V gene: TRBV5-1; clone size: -; J gene: TRBJ2-3; D gene: TRBD2
CDR3 DNA: TGCGCCAGCAGCCCCCACGGACAGTGGGGGGGGAAAAACATTCAGTACTTC; CDR3 protein: CASSPHGQWGGKNIQYF; V gene: TRBV4-1; clone size: -; J gene: TRBJ2-4; D gene: -
CDR3 DNA: TGTGCCAGCATTTCGGCTGGGGCCAACGTCCTGACTTTC; CDR3 protein: CASISAGANVLTF; V gene: TRBV28; clone size: -; J gene: TRBJ2-6; D gene: -
CDR3 DNA: TGTGCCAGTAGTGAACAGGGAACTGGGGCCAACGTCCTGACTTTC; CDR3 protein: CASSEQGTGANVLTF; V gene: TRBV19; clone size: -; J gene: TRBJ2-6; D gene: -
CDR3 DNA: TGCGCCAGCAGCCAATTCCTGGCCGGCCAAACCGGGGAGCTGTTTTTT; CDR3 protein: CASSQFLAGQTGELFF; V gene: TRBV4-3; clone size: -; J gene: TRBJ2-2; D gene: -
CDR3 DNA: TGTGCCAGCAGTTTTAGGGACAGGGTCCCCTACGAGCAGTACTTC; CDR3 protein: CASSFRDRVPYEQYF; V gene: TRBV28; clone size: -; J gene: TRBJ2-7; D gene: TRBD1
CDR3 DNA: TGTGCCAGCAGCCAAGATATGGGCCCCTATGGCTACACCTTC; CDR3 protein: CASSQDMGPYGYTF; V gene: TRBV4-2; clone size: -; J gene: TRBJ1-2; D gene: -
CDR3 DNA: TGTGCCAGCAGCTACCTGCTCTCTGGAAACACCATATATTTT; CDR3 protein: CASSYLLSGNTIYF; V gene: TRBV7-9; clone size: once; J gene: TRBJ1-3; D gene: -
CDR3 DNA: TGTGCCAGCAGTTCGTTTCGGGGGGGCACAGATACGCAGTATTTT; CDR3 protein: CASSSFRGGTDTQYF; V gene: TRBV6-5; clone size: -; J gene: TRBJ2-3; D gene: TRBD2
CDR3 DNA: TGCAGCGTTACCGCCAGCGTCAACACCGGGGAGCTGTTTTTT; CDR3 protein: CSVTASVNTGELFF; V gene: TRBV29-1; clone size: -; J gene: TRBJ2-2; D gene: -
CDR3 DNA: TGTGCCAGCAGCTCGCCCTGGACAGGGGGGAGTGAAAAACTGTTTTTT; CDR3 protein: CASSSPWTGGSEKLFF; V gene: TRBV5-6; clone size: -; J gene: TRBJ1-4; D gene: TRBD1
CDR3 DNA: TGTGCCAGCAGCTTCTACACCGGGGAGCTGTTTTTT; CDR3 protein: CASSFYTGELFF; V gene: TRBV5-4; clone size: -; J gene: TRBJ2-2; D gene: -
CDR3 DNA: TGTGCCAGCAGCTTGGGCAGGTCTAGGTCACCCCTCCACTTT; CDR3 protein: CASSLGRSRSPLHF; V gene: TRBV5-4; clone size: -; J gene: TRBJ1-6; D gene: -
CDR3 DNA: TGTGCCAGCAGCTTAGACAGCTCCTATAATTCACCCCTCCACTTT; CDR3 protein: CASSLDSSYNSPLHF; V gene: TRBV7-2; clone size: -; J gene: TRBJ1-6; D gene: -
CDR3 DNA: TGTGCCAGTGGGGTACAGGATTATAATCAGCCCCAGCATTTT; CDR3 protein: CASGVQDYNQPQHF; V gene: TRBV19; clone size: -; J gene: TRBJ1-5; D gene: -
CDR3 DNA: TGTGCCAGCAGCGCTATAACTCAGGGGGGCGAGCAGTACTTC; CDR3 protein: CASSAITQGGEQYF; V gene: TRBV9; clone size: -; J gene: TRBJ2-7; D gene: -
CDR3 DNA: TGTGCCAGCTCACCCAGGGACAGCTCCTATGGCTACACCTTC; CDR3 protein: CASSPRDSSYGYTF; V gene: TRBV18; clone size: -; J gene: TRBJ1-2; D gene: TRBD1
CDR3 DNA: TGTGCCAGTAGTATAGTAACGGGGGCCTACAATGAGCAGTTCTTC; CDR3 protein: CASSIVTGAYNEQFF; V gene: TRBV19; clone size: -; J gene: TRBJ2-1; D gene: -